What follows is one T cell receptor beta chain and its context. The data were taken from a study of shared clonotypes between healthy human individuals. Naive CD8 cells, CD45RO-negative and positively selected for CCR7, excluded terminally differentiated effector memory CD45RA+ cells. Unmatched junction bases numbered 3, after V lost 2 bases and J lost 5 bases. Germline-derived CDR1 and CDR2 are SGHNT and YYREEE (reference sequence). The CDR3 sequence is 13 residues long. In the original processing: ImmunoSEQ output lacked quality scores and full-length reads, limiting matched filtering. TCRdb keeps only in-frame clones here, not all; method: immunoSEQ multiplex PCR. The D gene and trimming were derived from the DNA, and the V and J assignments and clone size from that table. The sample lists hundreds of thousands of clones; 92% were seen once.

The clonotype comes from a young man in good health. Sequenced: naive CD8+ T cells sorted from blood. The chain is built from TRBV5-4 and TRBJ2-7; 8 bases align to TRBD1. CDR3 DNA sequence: TGTGCCAGCAGCTTCCAGGGGGCGGACGAGCAGTACTTC. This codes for CASSFQGADEQYF.